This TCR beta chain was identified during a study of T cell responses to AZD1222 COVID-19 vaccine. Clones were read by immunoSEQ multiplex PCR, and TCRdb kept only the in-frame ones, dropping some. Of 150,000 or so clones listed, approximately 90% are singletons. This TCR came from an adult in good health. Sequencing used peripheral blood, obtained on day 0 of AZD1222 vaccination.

The chain's CDR3 is CASSPHSTDTQYF. In DNA, the CDR3 is TGTGCCAGCAGTCCCCATAGCACAGATACGCAGTATTTT. This chain links TRBV28 with TRBJ2-3, with D unclear. CDR1 is MDHEN and CDR2 is SYDVKM in the germline V gene. The CDR3 consists of 13 residues. V gave up 5 bases and J gave up 0 bases, with 6 bases separating them.